The entry that follows covers one TCR beta chain sequence. V shed 3 bases, J shed 3 bases, and the junction held 5 bases outside the gene matches. This CDR3 is 15 amino acids long. CDR1 and CDR2 (germline): LGHNA, YNFKEQ. The entry originates in a study of spatial heterogeneity in lung cancer. Time point: sample taken at primary tumor resection. No cells were sorted before sequencing. The whole RNA sequenced was extracted from tumor, nontumor lung or frozen PBMC. TCRdb reprocessed the 5' RACE reads with MiXCR, giving one entry per CDR3 protein. In the table there are 89,000 or so distinct CDR3 sequences, approximately 21% of which are singletons.

This sequence originates from a male donor with early-stage non-small cell lung cancer. V is TRBV4-2 and J is TRBJ1-5; 7 bases map to TRBD1. Sequencing used PBMCs, obtained at surgery. CDR3 in amino acids: CASSHEQGNNQPQHF. For the CDR3, the DNA is TGTGCCAGCAGCCATGAACAGGGGAACAATCAGCCCCAGCATTTT.